Shown below are 15 T cell receptor beta chains from a single sample sequenced in a study of T cell responses to AZD1222 COVID-19 vaccine. Produced via immunoSEQ multiplex PCR; TCRdb's table is partial and in-frame only. The sample contains 150,000 to 200,000 clones, just over 90% of which appear only once. Specimen: peripheral blood, collected 28 days after the second AZD1222 dose. The receptors shown here come from an adult who received the AZD1222 COVID-19 vaccine.

This chain connects TRBV7-6 to TRBJ1-5; TRBD1 is a possible D gene (6 bases). The germline CDR1 and CDR2 sequences are SGHVS and FNYEAQ. V shed 2 bases and J shed 5 bases, with 13 bases lying between them. This CDR3 comprises 15 residues. The CDR3, as DNA: TGTGCCAGCAGCTTACGAGGACAGCCCGATCAGCCCCAGCATTTT. Encoded protein: CASSLRGQPDQPQHF.

The chain carries TRBV2 and TRBJ2-5, with 7 bases fitting TRBD1. Looked up from germline, CDR1 is SNHLY and CDR2 is FYNNEI. The CDR3 runs to 14 residues. The ends lost 7 bases at V and 3 bases at J; junction bases unmatched: 8. CDR3 loop: CASKTGTAEETQYF. Written as DNA, the CDR3 is TGTGCCAGCAAAACCGGGACAGCCGAAGAGACCCAGTACTTC.

The chain couples TRBV3-1 (or the pseudogene TRBV3-2) to TRBJ2-1, with TRBD2 matching 10 bases. The CDR3 is 17 residues long. Germline V gene lookup returns CDR1 LGHDT and CDR2 YNNKEL (reference sequence). J was trimmed by 8 bases and V by 1 base; bases with no gene match: 11. CDR3 sequence: CASSQGLGLAGVDEQFF. CDR3 nucleotide sequence: TGTGCCAGCAGCCAAGGGCTGGGGCTAGCGGGAGTGGATGAGCAGTTCTTC.

This clone was seen only a few times. V and J are TRBV2 and TRBJ1-2; no reliable D call. The V and J ends lost 7 bases and 5 bases respectively, with 14 bases between them. The CDR3 sequence is 13 residues long. CDR1 is SNHLY, CDR2 FYNNEI, per germline. CDR3 nucleotide sequence: TGTGCCAGCACCCCCGAGGGTGGGTATGGCTACACCTTC. This translates into CASTPEGGYGYTF. Based on the CDR3 plus reference TRBV2 and TRBJ1-2, the full variable domain is EPEVTQTPSHQVTQMGQEVILRCVPISNHLYFYWYRQILGQKVEFLVSFYNNEISEKSEIFDDQFSVERPDGSNFTLKIRSTKLEDSAMYFCASTPEGGYGYTFGSGTRLTVV.

The chain has TRBV7-2 and TRBJ2-1; 11 nucleotides line up with TRBD1. The CDR3 contains 13 residues. CDR1 is SGHTA and CDR2 is FQGNSA in the germline V gene. The V gene end was trimmed by 4 bases and the J gene end by 8 bases; junction bases not matched to a gene: 1. For the CDR3, the DNA is TGTGCCAGCAGCTGGGACAGGGGGGATGAGCAGTTCTTC. This codes for CASSWDRGDEQFF.

The V call is TRBV11-2, the J call TRBJ2-5; D not certain. Germline V gene lookup returns CDR1 SGHAT and CDR2 FQNNGV. The V and J ends lost 0 bases and 1 base respectively, with 12 bases between them. The CDR3 loop spans 16 amino acids. Here the CDR3 reads CASSLDRSRPQETQYF. The CDR3 coding sequence is TGTGCCAGCAGCTTAGATAGGTCGAGACCCCAAGAGACCCAGTACTTC.

The genes are TRBV20-1 and TRBJ2-1; TRBD2 matches at 13 bases. Trimming cost V 3 bases and J 7 bases; bases outside gene matches: 6. The CDR3 loop spans 15 amino acids. Germline CDR1 reads DFQATT; CDR2 reads SNEGSKA (reference sequence). In DNA form, the CDR3 reads TGCAGTGCTAGTGGTTTACTAGCGGGGGGGAATGAGCAGTTCTTC. It yields the protein CSASGLLAGGNEQFF.

This chain links TRBV11-3 with TRBJ2-1; D perhaps matches TRBD1 (5 bases). Trimming shortened V by 5 bases and J by 10 bases, and 12 bases separated the two germline ends. The CDR3 extends over 12 amino acids. Germline loops: CDR1 SGHNT, CDR2 YENEEA. The CDR3 spells CASSAQGGEQFF. The DNA of the CDR3 is TGTGCCAGCAGCGCCCAGGGTGGGGAGCAGTTCTTC.

In its sample, this clone was seen once. The gene calls are TRBV5-1 and TRBJ2-7; D not certain. Germline V lookup: CDR1 SGHRS, CDR2 YFSETQ. The CDR3 is made up of 13 amino acids. V lost 4 bases, J lost 4 bases, and 12 bases lay in between. DNA for the CDR3: TGCGCCAGCAGCCCGCCAAAGGATTACGAGCAGTACTTC. Amino acids: CASSPPKDYEQYF.

This chain uses TRBV19 with TRBJ1-1; D is unclear. The CDR3 spans 13 residues. Between the trimmed V and J ends, which lost 5 bases and 1 base, there was a span of 8 bases. Looked up from germline, CDR1 is LNHDA and CDR2 is SQIVND (reference sequence). CDR3 sequence: CASSATANTEAFF. CDR3 bases: TGTGCCAGTAGTGCCACTGCGAACACTGAAGCTTTCTTT.

The chain recombines TRBV13 with TRBJ2-7, with D maybe TRBD2 (6 bases). The ends were cut back, 5 bases at V and 6 bases at J, with 20 bases in the middle. Germline CDR1 PRHDT, CDR2 FYEKMQ (reference sequence). The CDR3 covers 15 residues. DNA for the CDR3: TGTGCCAGCAGCCAAAGGATGGGAGGTCTCTCCGAGCAGTACTTC. Amino acids: CASSQRMGGLSEQYF.

The rearrangement links TRBV5-5 to TRBJ1-2; possible D gene TRBD1, 5 bases. V gave up 0 bases and J gave up 4 bases, with 16 bases separating them. CDR1 and CDR2 from the germline V gene are SGHKS and YYEKEE (reference sequence). The CDR3 contains 16 residues. Written as DNA, the CDR3 is TGTGCCAGCAGCTTGGGCAGGGCCCAAAATCTCTATGGCTACACCTTC. Translating it yields CASSLGRAQNLYGYTF.

The chain's CDR3 is CASGGGNQPQHF. The CDR3, as DNA: TGTGCTAGTGGGGGGGGCAATCAGCCCCAGCATTTT. J is TRBJ1-5 and V is TRBV12-5, with a possible D match to TRBD1 (5 bases). Germline lookup yields CDR1 LGHNT and CDR2 FRNRAP. V dropped 6 bases and J dropped 2 bases, with 5 bases sitting between them. This CDR3 contains 12 residues.

The rearrangement links TRBV6-2 or TRBV6-3 to TRBJ2-4, with D possibly matching TRBD1 (5 bases). V lost 3 bases and J 9 bases, leaving 12 bases between the germline ends. The length of the CDR3 is 13 residues. Germline V CDR1 and CDR2: MNHEY, SVGEGT. CDR3 loop: CASSYLQQGIQYF. CDR3 nucleotides: TGTGCCAGCAGTTATCTCCAGCAGGGCATTCAGTACTTC.

This clone was seen more than once but under ten times. This sequence joins TRBV3-1 (or the pseudogene TRBV3-2) and TRBJ2-2; D remains ambiguous. The CDR3 has 18 residues. The V end lost 0 bases, the J end lost 0 bases, and 14 bases lay between the germline ends. Per germline, CDR1 LGHDT and CDR2 YNNKEL (reference sequence). The chain's CDR3 is CASSQDAPRFSNTGELFF. The CDR3 DNA sequence: TGTGCCAGCAGCCAAGACGCCCCTAGATTTTCGAACACCGGGGAGCTGTTTTTT.